This T cell receptor (beta chain) was obtained from a study of T cells in localized non-small cell lung cancer. Study findings and constraints: Only one tumor region went through sequencing, so heterogeneity may still be there. There were a median roughly 60 of the top 100 tumor clones appearing in adjacent lung. There was higher T cell clonality in uninvolved adjacent lung than in tumor, and it was highest there.

The V and J ends lost 6 bases and 4 bases respectively, with 19 bases between them. This CDR3 region has 16 residues. CDR1 is MDHEN and CDR2 is SYDVKM in the germline V gene. Only in-frame clones appear in the TCRdb table, and some are missing; sequencing was by immunoSEQ multiplex PCR. The sample lists tens of thousands of clones, 65% to 85% seen once, with 1% to 1.5% in the top ten. Worth noting for this clone: Its target is not known.

This specimen was peripheral blood, taken before any cancer treatment. The rearrangement links TRBV28 to TRBJ2-1; D is possibly TRBD2 (5 bases). The sequence derives from a female donor at least 60 years old with stage I lung adenocarcinoma. The CDR3 sequence: CASSQPGNSLYNEQFF. As DNA, the CDR3 is TGTGCCAGCAGCCAACCCGGGAACAGTCTTTACAATGAGCAGTTCTTC.